Shown below are 17 T cell receptor beta chains from a single sample sequenced in a study of OX40 agonist ivuxolimab in advanced cancers. The assay was immunoSEQ multiplex PCR, and TCRdb's table has in-frame clones only and misses some. The sample holds about 83,000 clones, about 80% seen once. The specimen was CD4+ or CD8+ T cells sorted from blood, collected in a trial of the OX40 agonist ivuxolimab. The source is an adult with an advanced solid tumor such as melanoma, head and neck, liver or kidney cancer.

This clone was counted only a few times. The V call is TRBV7-2, the J call TRBJ2-7, with D perhaps matching TRBD2 (6 bases). Per germline, CDR1 SGHTA and CDR2 FQGNSA. V lost 2 bases and J lost 5, with 10 bases in between. The CDR3 extends over 13 amino acids. In nucleotides, the CDR3 is TGTGCCAGCAGCTTACTGGGGGGACACGAGCAGTACTTC. This gives the protein CASSLLGGHEQYF.

V usage is TRBV5-4 and J usage is TRBJ1-2; possibly TRBD1 for D (6 bases). There are 16 residues in the CDR3. In germline, CDR1 is SGHNT, CDR2 YYREEE (reference sequence). The germline V and J ends were trimmed by 4 bases and 8 bases, with 24 bases remaining between them. CDR3 loop: CASSRKTTTGSYGYTF. CDR3 sequence (DNA): TGTGCCAGCAGCCGTAAAACCACAACAGGGAGTTACGGCTACACCTTC.

In its sample, this clone was seen a few times. The V call is TRBV6-1, the J call TRBJ1-5; maybe TRBD1 (6 bases). Trimming took 6 bases from V and 6 from J, leaving 15 bases between them. Germline V lookup: CDR1 MNHNS, CDR2 SASEGT. This CDR3 spans 14 amino acids. The CDR3 sequence: CASSTGSGSQPQHF. The CDR3, as DNA: TGTGCCAGCAGCACAGGGTCCGGGAGTCAGCCCCAGCATTTT.

This clone was seen just once. The chain uses TRBV30 and TRBJ2-7, with 9 bases aligning to TRBD2. J gave up 2 bases and V 5 bases, and 16 bases lay outside the gene matches. This CDR3 has 17 residues. CDR1 GTSNPN and CDR2 SVGIG come from the germline V gene (reference sequence). CDR3 nucleotide sequence: TGTGCCTGGGCCGACCCTAGGATAGCGGGGGAACCCTACGAGCAGTACTTC. Its protein is CAWADPRIAGEPYEQYF.

This clone was counted once. The rearrangement joins TRBV6-1 to TRBJ1-2; tentatively, D is TRBD1 (6 bases). CDR1 and CDR2 from the germline V gene are MNHNS and SASEGT. Trimming removed 3 bases at V and 3 bases at J, with 14 bases between. This CDR3 contains 15 residues. In DNA form, the CDR3 reads TGTGCCAGCAGTGACCGGGACACGGATTACTATGGCTACACCTTC. It is translated as CASSDRDTDYYGYTF.

The rearrangement joins TRBV6-5 to TRBJ2-2, with 7 nucleotides matching TRBD1. The CDR3 is made up of 14 amino acids. The J segment lost 2 bases and the V segment lost 8 bases, leaving 5 bases of the junction unmatched. From germline, CDR1 is MNHEY and CDR2 SVGAGI. The CDR3 loop reads CASPGTDNTGELFF. In nucleotides, the CDR3 is TGTGCCAGCCCGGGGACAGACAACACCGGGGAGCTGTTTTTT.

CDR3 in DNA: TGTGCCAGTAGTATAGCCCCCAGGGGCTATGGCTACACCTTC. Encoded protein: CASSIAPRGYGYTF. This chain joins TRBV19 and TRBJ1-2, with TRBD1 as a possible D gene (6 bases). Germline-derived CDR1 and CDR2 are LNHDA and SQIVND (reference sequence). This CDR3 is 14 amino acids long. V shed 1 base and J shed 4 bases, with 10 bases lying between them.

As DNA, the CDR3 is TGTGCCAGCTCACCGACAGGGAAGGGAGAGACCCAGTACTTC. Protein product: CASSPTGKGETQYF. This chain links TRBV18 with TRBJ2-5; 7 nucleotides match TRBD1. Germline V lookup: CDR1 KGHSH, CDR2 LQKENI. The trim removed 3 bases at V and 4 bases at J, leaving 5 bases unmatched. This CDR3 region has 14 residues.

V gene TRBV5-1 combines with J gene TRBJ2-3, with TRBD2 matching 8 bases. The CDR3 contains 15 residues. Germline V CDR1 and CDR2: SGHRS, YFSETQ. After removal of 3 bases from V and 6 bases from J, the junction contained 9 bases not matched to a gene. The CDR3 spells CASSSSGGGGDTQYF. CDR3 DNA: TGCGCCAGCAGCTCAAGCGGGGGAGGCGGGGATACGCAGTATTTT.

This sequence joins TRBV6-6 and TRBJ1-1, with a tentative D call TRBD1 (6 bases). This CDR3 comprises 14 residues. Trimming shortened V by 5 bases and J by 0 bases, and 10 bases separated the two germline ends. CDR1 and CDR2 (germline): MNHNY, SVGAGI (reference sequence). The CDR3 spells CASSQRGMNTEAFF. The CDR3 DNA reads as TGTGCCAGCAGTCAGAGGGGGATGAACACTGAAGCTTTCTTT.

Only one count was recorded for this clone. The chain couples TRBV30 to TRBJ1-6; the D is unclear. CDR3 length equals 12 residues. Germline-derived CDR1 and CDR2 are GTSNPN and SVGIG (reference sequence). Trimming cost V 3 bases and J 7 bases, with 7 bases left between them. CDR3 nucleotides: TGTGCCTGGAGGAATAGGAATTCACCCCTCCACTTT. This gives the protein CAWRNRNSPLHF. Based on the CDR3 plus reference TRBV30 and TRBJ1-6, the full variable domain is SQTIHQWPATLVQPVGSPLSLECTVEGTSNPNLYWYRQAAGRGLQLLFYSVGIGQISSEVPQNLSASRPQDRQFILSSKKLLLSDSGFYLCAWRNRNSPLHFGNGTRLTVT.

The chain joins TRBV4-1 to TRBJ1-1, with TRBD1 matching over 8 bases. The CDR3 contains 15 residues. Germline loops: CDR1 MGHRA, CDR2 YSYEKL. The V gene end was trimmed by 5 bases and the J gene end by 0 bases; junction bases not matched to a gene: 5. In DNA, the CDR3 is TGCGCCAGCAGCTCTGGACAGGGCATGAACACTGAAGCTTTCTTT. Amino acid sequence: CASSSGQGMNTEAFF.

This clone was recorded once. The chain couples TRBV6-1 to TRBJ2-7; 10 nucleotides align to TRBD2. The CDR3 length is 20 residues. The germline V gene has CDR1 MNHNS and CDR2 SASEGT. Losses at the gene ends were 0 bases for V and 0 bases for J; bases not matched to a gene: 14. In DNA form, the CDR3 reads TGTGCCAGCAGTGAAGCAACAGGGTGGCTAGCGGGGGAGAGCTCCTACGAGCAGTACTTC. Encoded protein: CASSEATGWLAGESSYEQYF.

This chain connects TRBV15 to TRBJ1-1, with D tentatively TRBD1 (5 bases). Looked up from germline, CDR1 is LNHNV and CDR2 is YYDKDF (reference sequence). This CDR3 comprises 13 residues. The V end lost 7 bases, the J end lost 11 bases, and 20 bases lay between the germline ends. The CDR3 nucleotides read TGTGCCACCACCCTTTCGAGGGGATTGAGGGCTTTCTTT. Translated: CATTLSRGLRAFF.

The V call is TRBV6-5, the J call TRBJ2-7, with 7 bases aligning to TRBD2. J gave up 2 bases and V 8 bases, and 9 bases lay outside the gene matches. In germline, CDR1 is MNHEY, CDR2 SVGAGI. CDR3 length equals 14 residues. The CDR3 loop is CASALGAGAYEQYF. CDR3 bases: TGTGCCAGCGCCCTTGGGGCGGGGGCCTACGAGCAGTACTTC.

The chain recombines TRBV4-2 with TRBJ1-2; the match to TRBD1 covers 8 bases. The V gene's germline CDR1 is LGHNA and CDR2 YNFKEQ. This CDR3 region has 14 residues. After removal of 4 bases from V and 6 bases from J, the junction contained 7 bases not matched to a gene. The CDR3: CASSLDRDGDGYTF. The CDR3 DNA reads as TGTGCCAGCAGCCTGGACAGGGATGGAGATGGCTACACCTTC.

The chain combines TRBV28 with TRBJ1-1; tentative D call: TRBD1 (5 bases). The CDR3 is made up of 12 amino acids. Per germline, CDR1 MDHEN and CDR2 SYDVKM. Trimming pared 6 bases from V and 10 bases from J, leaving 15 bases between. CDR3 loop: CASREQGTTAFF. The DNA of the CDR3 is TGTGCCAGCAGAGAGCAGGGTACAACAGCTTTCTTT.